A single sample is the source of the 10 T cell receptor beta chains below, sequenced in a study of T-cell reconstitution after alpha-beta-depleted transplantation in children. As it was prepared, the TCRbeta library received unique molecular identifiers. Via MiXCR, TCRdb re-called the PCR reads, giving one row per CDR3 protein. The table has 600,000 to 800,000 distinct CDR3 sequences, around 14% seen once. Sample: PBMCs, taken before TCRalphabeta/CD19-depleted stem cell transplant. These receptors were taken from a girl aged 2 to 10 with congenital amegakaryocytic thrombocytopenia, due to receive a stem cell transplant.

The J gene is TRBJ2-1, the V gene TRBV7-9; D is uncertain. This CDR3 region has 14 residues. From germline, CDR1 is SEHNR and CDR2 FQNEAQ (reference sequence). V was trimmed by 4 bases and J by 6 bases, leaving 13 bases between them. The CDR3 sequence: CASSWPLRGNEQFF. The CDR3 nucleotides are TGTGCCAGCAGCTGGCCGCTCAGAGGCAATGAGCAGTTCTTC.

This clonotype turned up a few times. This chain connects TRBV29-1 to TRBJ2-3, with 14 nucleotides matching TRBD2. CDR3 length: 15 amino acids. CDR1 is SQVTM, CDR2 ANQGSEA, per germline. Losses at the gene ends were 6 bases for V and 6 bases for J; bases not matched to a gene: 8. CDR3 sequence: CSVAGTSGSGDTQYF. CDR3 DNA: TGCAGCGTAGCCGGGACTAGCGGGAGTGGCGATACGCAGTATTTT.

The sample holds many counts of this clonotype. This chain links TRBV5-1 with TRBJ1-2; D possibly corresponds to TRBD1 (5 bases). V was shortened by 4 bases and J by 4 bases, with 17 bases between the two germline ends. The CDR3 has 15 residues. Germline V gene data show CDR1 as SGHRS and CDR2 as YFSETQ. The CDR3 spells CASSEAGTAVYGYTF. The CDR3, as DNA: TGCGCCAGCAGCGAAGCCGGGACCGCTGTCTATGGCTACACCTTC.

This clonotype was picked up a small number of times. This chain uses TRBV7-9 with TRBJ2-5; 7 bases are a match to TRBD1. From germline, CDR1 is SEHNR and CDR2 FQNEAQ (reference sequence). V dropped 2 bases and J dropped 7; count of bases not matched to a gene: 10. The CDR3 sequence is 15 residues long. The DNA for the CDR3 is TGTGCCAGCAGCTTATCGGAAAACCCAGGGGGGACCCAGTACTTC. Its protein is CASSLSENPGGTQYF.

The chain carries TRBV5-1 and TRBJ2-3; 12 bases align to TRBD2. From germline, CDR1 is SGHRS and CDR2 YFSETQ. This CDR3 comprises 18 residues. Trimming took 6 bases from V and 7 from J; bases not matched to a gene: 18. The CDR3 DNA follows: TGCGCCAGCACCGTTACCGTGACTAGCGGGAGTAAAATACATACGCAGTATTTT. It encodes CASTVTVTSGSKIHTQYF.

At least ten counts were recorded for this clonotype. The V and J genes are TRBV12-3 or TRBV12-4 and TRBJ1-1; 8 nucleotides agree with TRBD1. The CDR3 extends over 14 amino acids. Unmatched junction bases numbered 5, after V lost 5 bases and J lost 3 bases. For the CDR3, the DNA is TGTGCCAGCAGTCTGGGACAGGCGGACACTGAAGCTTTCTTT. This gives the protein CASSLGQADTEAFF.

This sequence joins TRBV20-1 and TRBJ2-1; TRBD2 matches 7 bases. The CDR3 has 17 residues. V was pared by 0 bases and J by 8 bases, with 16 bases of the junction left unmatched. From germline, CDR1 is DFQATT and CDR2 SNEGSKA (reference sequence). DNA of the CDR3: TGCAGTGCTAGAGACCCCATTGCGGGAGAGCGTGAGGATGAGCAGTTCTTC. It codes for CSARDPIAGEREDEQFF.

This clonotype has ten or more counts. The rearrangement links TRBV20-1 to TRBJ2-3, with unresolved D. Germline V gene data show CDR1 as DFQATT and CDR2 as SNEGSKA (reference sequence). This CDR3 has 13 amino acids. V was trimmed by 6 bases and J by 2 bases, leaving 12 bases between them. CDR3: CSALDTYTDTQYF. The CDR3 bases are TGCAGTGCCCTTGACACCTACACAGATACGCAGTATTTT.

Ten or more counts support this clonotype. The chain recombines TRBV5-1 with TRBJ2-3; perhaps D is TRBD1 or TRBD2 (5 bases each). Germline V CDR1 and CDR2: SGHRS, YFSETQ. CDR3 length: 12 amino acids. Trimming took 9 bases from V and 3 from J, leaving 11 bases between them. CDR3 sequence reads: CATTGATDTQYF. CDR3 DNA: TGCGCCACCACCGGGGCGACAGATACGCAGTATTTT.

This clonotype has just a few counts. The rearrangement uses TRBV20-1 and TRBJ2-5, with D perhaps matching TRBD1 or TRBD2 (6 bases each). Trimming left V 6 bases short and J 5 bases short, with 25 bases between. The germline V gene encodes CDR1 DFQATT and CDR2 SNEGSKA (reference sequence). There are 16 residues in the CDR3. The CDR3 DNA is TGCAGTGCCCCGAGGGGGGCGGCAACCGATCGGGAGACCCAGTACTTC. Its translation is CSAPRGAATDRETQYF.